Presented here are 22 T cell receptor beta chains from one specimen sequenced in a study of blood T cell repertoires in COVID-19. The assay was immunoSEQ multiplex PCR, and TCRdb's table has in-frame clones only and misses some. This table has more than 60,000 clones, around nine tenths appearing once. Sequenced input: peripheral blood. The source of these receptors is a man older than 75 with COVID-19, enrolled during active disease.

This clone has a handful of counts. The chain's CDR3 is CASSQDWGAGYGYTF. DNA for the CDR3: TGTGCCAGCAGCCAAGATTGGGGCGCCGGCTATGGCTACACCTTC. The chain carries TRBV3-1 (or the pseudogene TRBV3-2) and TRBJ1-2; possibly TRBD1 for D (5 bases). This CDR3 has 15 amino acids. Germline CDR1 LGHDT, CDR2 YNNKEL (reference sequence). The ends were cut back, 0 bases at V and 4 bases at J, with 12 bases in the middle.

The V and J genes are TRBV20-1 and TRBJ2-1; a possible D gene is TRBD2 (6 bases). The CDR3 has 14 amino acids. Germline CDR1 is DFQATT and CDR2 is SNEGSKA (reference sequence). The V end lost 3 bases, the J end lost 5 bases, and 14 bases lay between the germline ends. CDR3 residues: CSASRGEVNNEQFF. The CDR3 DNA is TGCAGTGCTAGTAGAGGGGAGGTAAACAATGAGCAGTTCTTC.

The V gene is TRBV12-3 or TRBV12-4, the J gene TRBJ1-5; tentatively, D is TRBD1 (5 bases). CDR3 length: 13 residues. Trimming stripped 5 bases from V and 7 bases from J, with 12 bases between. CDR3 coding DNA: TGTGCCAGCAGTGTGGACATTTACCAGCCCCAGCATTTT. The encoded protein is CASSVDIYQPQHF.

The rearrangement links TRBV7-2 to TRBJ2-2; 11 bases fit TRBD2. J gave up 6 bases and V 3 bases, and 12 bases lay outside the gene matches. The CDR3 has 18 residues. Per germline, CDR1 SGHTA and CDR2 FQGNSA. The CDR3 DNA follows: TGTGCCAGCAGCTTCCCCCCGGGGCTAGCGGGGGGAGCCGGGGAGCTGTTTTTT. Translating it yields CASSFPPGLAGGAGELFF.

The chain recombines TRBV7-8 with TRBJ2-1; possible D gene TRBD2, 6 bases. Trimming removed 5 bases from V and 4 bases from J, with 12 bases in between. This CDR3 contains 14 residues. Germline V gene data show CDR1 as SGHVS and CDR2 as FQNEAQ. Written as DNA, the CDR3 is TGTGCCAGCAGCATCCCGGGACTTTACAATGAGCAGTTCTTC. Translated: CASSIPGLYNEQFF.

This chain joins TRBV4-2 and TRBJ1-2; D gene uncertain. V gave up 1 base and J gave up 2 bases, with 11 bases separating them. The length of the CDR3 is 15 residues. Germline V gene sequence: CDR1 LGHNA, CDR2 YNFKEQ. The CDR3 DNA sequence: TGTGCCAGCAGCCAAGCCGGGGATTGGAACTATGGCTACACCTTC. Translation: CASSQAGDWNYGYTF.

The chain employs TRBV28 and TRBJ1-1, with unresolved D. Trimming took 5 bases from V and 5 from J, leaving 12 bases between them. Germline assignment: CDR1 MDHEN and CDR2 SYDVKM. The CDR3 loop spans 13 amino acids. In DNA form, the CDR3 reads TGTGCCAGCAGTGCCCCGTGGAGGACTGAAGCTTTCTTT. Its translation is CASSAPWRTEAFF.

J is TRBJ2-2 and V is TRBV5-4; 9 bases agree with TRBD1. CDR3 length: 14 amino acids. Germline V lookup: CDR1 SGHNT, CDR2 YYREEE (reference sequence). The V gene end was trimmed by 4 bases and the J gene end by 3 bases; junction bases not matched to a gene: 1. The CDR3 region has the DNA TGTGCCAGCAGCCGGGACAGGGACACCGGGGAGCTGTTTTTT. This codes for CASSRDRDTGELFF.

The chain recombines TRBV28 with TRBJ1-4; perhaps TRBD1 as D (6 bases). V dropped 5 bases and J dropped 13 bases, with 20 bases sitting between them. CDR3 length: 14 residues. The germline V gene has CDR1 MDHEN and CDR2 SYDVKM. DNA for the CDR3: TGTGCCAGCAGTCCGTGGACAGCCATCCTTGGACTGTTTTTT. It codes for CASSPWTAILGLFF. The complete variable domain, with remaining parts taken from reference TRBV28 and TRBJ1-4, reads DVKVTQSSRYLVKRTGEKVFLECVQDMDHENMFWYRQDPGLGLRLIYFSYDVKMKEKGDIPEGYSVSREKKERFSLILESASTNQTSMYLCASSPWTAILGLFFGSGTQLSVL.

V is TRBV4-3 and J is TRBJ1-2; 7 bases line up with TRBD1. The germline gives CDR1 LGHNA, CDR2 YSLEER. This CDR3 comprises 13 residues. J gave up 3 bases and V 6 bases, and 4 bases lay outside the gene matches. The DNA of the CDR3 is TGCGCCAGCAGTCCTGGACAGGACTATGGCTACACCTTC. Protein product: CASSPGQDYGYTF.

The J gene is TRBJ2-2, the V gene TRBV11-2; the D gene is possibly TRBD1 (6 bases). Germline-derived CDR1 and CDR2 are SGHAT and FQNNGV. This CDR3 region has 16 residues. Trimming removed 1 base from V and 7 bases from J, with 16 bases in between. The CDR3 here is CASSLVRPGAGGELFF. The CDR3 DNA is TGTGCCAGCAGCTTAGTCCGCCCAGGGGCCGGCGGGGAGCTGTTTTTT.

This chain connects TRBV13 to TRBJ1-2; no reliable D call. Trimming cost V 4 bases and J 0 bases, with 12 bases left between them. The germline gives CDR1 PRHDT, CDR2 FYEKMQ (reference sequence). This CDR3 is built from 15 residues. CDR3 residues: CASSSPTRANYGYTF. The CDR3 nucleotides are TGTGCCAGCAGCTCCCCGACACGAGCTAACTATGGCTACACCTTC. The variable domain in full, completed from reference TRBV13 and TRBJ1-2, reads AAGVIQSPRHLIKEKRETATLKCYPIPRHDTVYWYQQGPGQDPQFLISFYEKMQSDKGSIPDRFSAQQFSDYHSELNMSSLELGDSALYFCASSSPTRANYGYTFGSGTRLTVV.

V is TRBV5-4 and J is TRBJ1-6; perhaps TRBD1 as D (6 bases). The CDR3 sequence is 16 residues long. Trimming removed 0 bases from V and 4 bases from J, with 11 bases in between. In germline, CDR1 is SGHNT, CDR2 YYREEE (reference sequence). The CDR3 region is CASSLGRGGYNSPLHF. The CDR3 region has the DNA TGTGCCAGCAGCTTGGGCAGGGGAGGGTATAATTCACCCCTCCACTTT.

The rearrangement uses TRBV6-6 and TRBJ1-4; TRBD1 might be the D (6 bases). With 2 bases removed from V and 4 bases from J, the gap between germline ends came to 8 bases. CDR1 is MNHNY, CDR2 SVGAGI, per germline (reference sequence). CDR3 size: 14 residues. The CDR3, as DNA: TGTGCCAGCAGTTACGACAGGAGTAATGAAAAACTGTTTTTT. Translating gives CASSYDRSNEKLFF.

V gene TRBV5-1 combines with J gene TRBJ1-1; the D gene is possibly TRBD1 (5 bases). V lost 4 bases and J 2 bases, leaving 12 bases between the germline ends. The CDR3 has 14 residues. Looked up from germline, CDR1 is SGHRS and CDR2 is YFSETQ. The CDR3 DNA reads TGCGCCAGCAGCGTCGACGGACACAACACTGAAGCTTTCTTT. Amino acid sequence: CASSVDGHNTEAFF.

V and J are TRBV7-9 and TRBJ1-1, with 9 bases matching TRBD1. Germline V gene lookup returns CDR1 SEHNR and CDR2 FQNEAQ (reference sequence). The CDR3 is 16 residues long. Germline trimming cut 5 bases from V and 0 bases from J; bases unmatched to any gene: 7. The CDR3 sequence: CASSPTGTGMNTEAFF. The DNA for the CDR3 is TGTGCCAGCAGCCCTACCGGGACAGGGATGAACACTGAAGCTTTCTTT.

CDR3 protein: CASSLRGGRQETQYF. The CDR3 coding sequence is TGTGCCAGCAGCTTGCGAGGGGGCCGCCAAGAGACCCAGTACTTC. J is TRBJ2-5 and V is TRBV5-5; 7 nucleotides line up with TRBD1. This CDR3 spans 15 amino acids. The germline CDR1 and CDR2 sequences are SGHKS and YYEKEE (reference sequence). With 1 base clipped from V and 1 base from J, the junction kept 4 bases outside the gene matches.

The genes are TRBV5-4 and TRBJ2-7, with D uncertain. The CDR3 has 14 amino acids. V lost 4 bases and J lost 5, with 16 bases in between. Germline V lookup: CDR1 SGHNT, CDR2 YYREEE (reference sequence). The DNA for the CDR3 is TGTGCCAGCAGCGGCGGATCTTCACCCCACGAGCAGTACTTC. Its protein is CASSGGSSPHEQYF.

The rearrangement joins TRBV11-3 to TRBJ1-1; D may be TRBD1 (5 bases). Trimming stripped 3 bases from V and 4 bases from J, with 9 bases between. The CDR3 sequence is 13 residues long. Germline lookup yields CDR1 SGHNT and CDR2 YENEEA. In DNA form, the CDR3 reads TGTGCCAGCAGCTTTGGGGGGGGCACTGAAGCTTTCTTT. It codes for CASSFGGGTEAFF.

The chain employs TRBV7-9 and TRBJ1-1; D remains ambiguous. The length of the CDR3 is 13 residues. Germline CDR1 SEHNR, CDR2 FQNEAQ (reference sequence). Trimming took 6 bases from V and 5 from J, leaving 13 bases between them. The CDR3 loop reads CASRAREETEAFF. DNA of the CDR3: TGTGCCAGCAGGGCCAGAGAGGAAACTGAAGCTTTCTTT.

This clone was counted only a few times. The V gene is TRBV24-1, the J gene TRBJ1-2; 9 bases map to TRBD1. CDR3 length: 16 residues. Trimming cost V 3 bases and J 8 bases; bases outside gene matches: 12. Per germline, CDR1 KGHDR and CDR2 SFDVKD. CDR3 loop: CATSDQHPGQGKGYTF. DNA for the CDR3: TGTGCCACCAGTGATCAACACCCGGGACAGGGAAAGGGCTACACCTTC.

The chain has TRBV7-9 and TRBJ1-5, with 8 bases lining up with TRBD1. CDR1 and CDR2 from the germline V gene are SEHNR and FQNEAQ (reference sequence). V shed 7 bases, J shed 1 base, and the junction held 6 bases outside the gene matches. The CDR3 length is 15 residues. CDR3 in amino acids: CASTSGQGSNQPQHF. CDR3 sequence (DNA): TGTGCCAGCACCTCTGGACAGGGCAGCAATCAGCCCCAGCATTTT. The complete variable domain, with remaining parts taken from reference TRBV7-9 and TRBJ1-5, reads DTGVSQNPRHKITKRGQNVTFRCDPISEHNRLYWYRQTLGQGPEFLTYFQNEAQLEKSRLLSDRFSAERPKGSFSTLEIQRTEQGDSAMYLCASTSGQGSNQPQHFGDGTRLSIL.